A single sample gave rise to the 15 T cell receptor beta chains below, sequenced in a study of OX40 agonist ivuxolimab in advanced cancers. Sequenced by immunoSEQ multiplex PCR; TCRdb stores in-frame clones only, minus some. The sample carries around 50,000 clones, roughly nine tenths recorded once. The sequences come from CD4+ or CD8+ T cells sorted from blood, collected in a trial of the OX40 agonist ivuxolimab. Receptors originate from an adult with an advanced solid tumor such as melanoma, head and neck, liver or kidney cancer.

The chain carries TRBV27 and TRBJ2-7; TRBD1 aligns across 12 bases. Germline values: CDR1 MNHEY, CDR2 SMNVEV (reference sequence). This CDR3 comprises 15 residues. The V segment lost 6 bases and the J segment 6 bases; nucleotides outside the gene matches: 9. The CDR3 DNA follows: TGTGCCAGCAGCACACCGGGACAGGGGGCCGGCGAGCAGTACTTC. This translates into CASSTPGQGAGEQYF.

This chain joins TRBV30 and TRBJ1-3; possible D gene TRBD1, 5 bases. V dropped 3 bases and J dropped 0 bases, with 12 bases sitting between them. The CDR3 contains 15 residues. Germline V gene lookup returns CDR1 GTSNPN and CDR2 SVGIG (reference sequence). The CDR3 DNA is TGTGCCTGGAGAGGGGAGGTGCTCTCTGGAAACACCATATATTTT. It yields the protein CAWRGEVLSGNTIYF.

The V call is TRBV6-5, the J call TRBJ2-4; 7 bases match TRBD1. CDR3 length: 15 residues. Germline values: CDR1 MNHEY, CDR2 SVGAGI. Trimming took 5 bases from V and 0 from J; bases not matched to a gene: 4. CDR3 amino acids: CASSLQGPAKNIQYF. In nucleotides, the CDR3 is TGTGCCAGCAGTCTACAGGGGCCAGCCAAAAACATTCAGTACTTC.

The chain has TRBV28 and TRBJ2-7; 7 bases match TRBD1. Unmatched junction bases numbered 7, after V lost 2 bases and J lost 0 bases. The CDR3 has 16 residues. Germline-derived CDR1 and CDR2 are MDHEN and SYDVKM. CDR3 loop: CASSLILWDSSYEQYF. The CDR3 DNA reads TGTGCCAGCAGTTTAATCTTGTGGGACAGCTCCTACGAGCAGTACTTC. The whole variable domain, filled in from reference TRBV28 and TRBJ2-7, reads DVKVTQSSRYLVKRTGEKVFLECVQDMDHENMFWYRQDPGLGLRLIYFSYDVKMKEKGDIPEGYSVSREKKERFSLILESASTNQTSMYLCASSLILWDSSYEQYFGPGTRLTVT.

This rearrangement joins TRBV10-3 to TRBJ2-2; D gene unclear. The CDR3 sequence is 15 residues long. Trimming took off 7 bases at V and 1 base at J, with 13 bases between the two ends. CDR1 and CDR2 from the germline V gene are ENHRY and SYGVKD. Here the CDR3 reads CAIKSQSQNTGELFF. The CDR3, as DNA: TGTGCCATCAAGAGTCAGAGCCAGAACACCGGGGAGCTGTTTTTT.

V and J are TRBV6-5 and TRBJ1-1, with D perhaps matching TRBD1 (5 bases). Deletions cut 5 bases from V and 3 bases from J, with 16 bases between. Germline V gene data show CDR1 as MNHEY and CDR2 as SVGAGI. The CDR3 is made up of 15 amino acids. CDR3 coding DNA: TGTGCCAGCAGTAAAACCCGGTGGGGGGACACTGAAGCTTTCTTT. Encoded protein: CASSKTRWGDTEAFF.

This clone has only one observation. One end of the junction does not line up with germline, which may come from a read error. The chain employs TRBV27 and TRBJ2-7; 8 positions match TRBD1. Germline CDR1 and CDR2: MNHEY and SMNVEV (reference sequence). This CDR3 has 14 residues. CDR3 in amino acids: CASGRLGQGNEEHF. Written as DNA, the CDR3 is TGTGCCAGCGGCAGACTCGGACAGGGTAATGAAGAGCACTTC.

The rearrangement uses TRBV25-1 and TRBJ2-5, with D perhaps TRBD1 or TRBD2 (5 bases each). Germline V CDR1 and CDR2: MGHDK, SYGVNS. The V and J ends lost 1 base and 8 bases respectively, with 11 bases between them. The CDR3 extends over 13 amino acids. CDR3 sequence (DNA): TGTGCCAGCAGTGAATCGGGACGGCACACCCAGTACTTC. Its translation is CASSESGRHTQYF.

This chain links TRBV2 with TRBJ1-2; D possibly corresponds to TRBD1 (5 bases). Germline CDR1 is SNHLY and CDR2 is FYNNEI. The CDR3 is 13 residues long. Trimming shortened V by 1 base and J by 4 bases, and 7 bases separated the two germline ends. The CDR3 DNA follows: TGTGCCAGCAGTGAAGGACAGCTCTATGGCTACACCTTC. As protein: CASSEGQLYGYTF.

The chain recombines TRBV28 with TRBJ2-3; TRBD2 matches at 9 bases. V lost 4 bases and J lost 6; bases outside the gene matches: 11. The CDR3 has 16 residues. Germline V lookup: CDR1 MDHEN, CDR2 SYDVKM. Written as DNA, the CDR3 is TGTGCCAGCAGTTCATCGCTGGCGGGAGGGCTCGATACGCAGTATTTT. It encodes CASSSSLAGGLDTQYF.

V gene TRBV11-2 combines with J gene TRBJ1-1; D is undetermined. V gave up 3 bases and J gave up 3 bases, with 8 bases separating them. The CDR3 loop spans 13 amino acids. Per germline, CDR1 SGHAT and CDR2 FQNNGV. DNA of the CDR3: TGTGCCAGCAGCTTGGCTGAGGACACTGAAGCTTTCTTT. Translation gives CASSLAEDTEAFF.

The chain carries TRBV6-5 and TRBJ1-1; D possibly corresponds to TRBD1 (6 bases). Trimming pared 5 bases from V and 0 bases from J, leaving 10 bases between. The germline V gene has CDR1 MNHEY and CDR2 SVGAGI. The CDR3 length is 14 residues. The CDR3 bases are TGTGCCAGCAGTCCCGGGGGCTTGAACACTGAAGCTTTCTTT. Its protein is CASSPGGLNTEAFF.

This clone was detected once. This rearrangement joins TRBV5-5 to TRBJ1-5; no firm D call. In germline, CDR1 is SGHKS, CDR2 YYEKEE (reference sequence). This CDR3 has 13 residues. The V gene lost 4 bases and the J gene lost 1 base, with 6 bases spanning the gap. The CDR3 here is CASSPDSNQPQHF. The CDR3 DNA reads TGTGCCAGCAGCCCTGACAGCAATCAGCCCCAGCATTTT.

The DNA for the CDR3 is TGCGCCAGCAGCCAAGCTAGCGGGATTGACTACAATGAGCAGTTCTTC. This codes for CASSQASGIDYNEQFF. The chain combines TRBV4-1 with TRBJ2-1; 9 bases agree with TRBD2. Germline V gene data show CDR1 as MGHRA and CDR2 as YSYEKL. The CDR3 is 16 residues long. V shed 1 base, J shed 3 bases, and the junction held 4 bases outside the gene matches.

Worth noting for this clone: One junction end does not reproduce the germline sequence, and a read error may be involved. The chain carries TRBV9 and TRBJ2-3; 11 bases line up with TRBD2. Germline CDR1 and CDR2: SGDLS and YYNGEE. The CDR3 runs 19 residues. The CDR3 protein is CASIPTSGSLRVSTDTQYF. The CDR3 nucleotides are TGTGCCAGCATCCCAACTAGCGGGAGTCTCCGAGTCAGCACGGATACGCAGTATTTT.